This T cell receptor beta chain was sequenced during a study of blood T cell repertoires in COVID-19. How the authors handled the data: It was from reference gene primer amplification that nucleated cell counts were estimated. Here immunoSEQ multiplex PCR was the method, and the copy in TCRdb shows in-frame clones only, minus some. V, J and clone size reflect that table, while D and trimming were determined from the DNA. The table includes roughly 290,000 clones, 80% to 90% detected once. V lost 6 bases, J lost 3 bases, and 7 bases stayed unmatched. Germline V gene sequence: CDR1 KGHSH, CDR2 LQKENI. The CDR3 contains 15 residues.

The sequence came from a man aged 25 to 40 who had recovered from COVID-19. Source material: PBMCs or T cells enriched from blood (not recorded which). The rearrangement uses TRBV18 and TRBJ2-1; 8 bases are a match to TRBD2. The CDR3 is CASSAGGGGYNEQFF. The CDR3 region has the DNA TGTGCCAGCTCCGCGGGGGGCGGGGGCTACAATGAGCAGTTCTTC.